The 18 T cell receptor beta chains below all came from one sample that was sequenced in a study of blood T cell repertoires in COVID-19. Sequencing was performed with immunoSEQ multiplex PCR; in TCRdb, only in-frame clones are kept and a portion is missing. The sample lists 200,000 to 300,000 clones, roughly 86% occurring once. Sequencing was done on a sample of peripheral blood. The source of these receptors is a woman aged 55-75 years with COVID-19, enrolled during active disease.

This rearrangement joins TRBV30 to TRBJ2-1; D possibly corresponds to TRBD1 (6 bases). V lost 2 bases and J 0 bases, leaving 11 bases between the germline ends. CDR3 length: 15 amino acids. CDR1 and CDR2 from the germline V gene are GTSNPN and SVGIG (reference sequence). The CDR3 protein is CAWSRGFSSYNEQFF. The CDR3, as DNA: TGTGCCTGGAGTAGGGGGTTCAGCTCCTACAATGAGCAGTTCTTC.

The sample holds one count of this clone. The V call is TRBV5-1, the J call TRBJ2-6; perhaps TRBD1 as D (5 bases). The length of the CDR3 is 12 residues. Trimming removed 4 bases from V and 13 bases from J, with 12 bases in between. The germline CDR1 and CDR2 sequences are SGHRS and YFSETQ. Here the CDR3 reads CASSQDTRVLTF. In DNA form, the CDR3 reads TGCGCCAGCAGCCAGGACACGAGAGTCCTGACTTTC. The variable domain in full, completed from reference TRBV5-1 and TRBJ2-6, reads KAGVTQTPRYLIKTRGQQVTLSCSPISGHRSVSWYQQTPGQGLQFLFEYFSETQRNKGNFPGRFSGRQFSNSRSEMNVSTLELGDSALYLCASSQDTRVLTFGAGSRLTVL.

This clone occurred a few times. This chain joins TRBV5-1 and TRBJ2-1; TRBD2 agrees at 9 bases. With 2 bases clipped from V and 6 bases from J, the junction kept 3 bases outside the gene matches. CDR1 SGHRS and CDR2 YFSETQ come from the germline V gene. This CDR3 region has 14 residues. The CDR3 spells CASSFGREGNEQFF. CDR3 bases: TGCGCCAGCAGCTTCGGGCGGGAGGGCAATGAGCAGTTCTTC.

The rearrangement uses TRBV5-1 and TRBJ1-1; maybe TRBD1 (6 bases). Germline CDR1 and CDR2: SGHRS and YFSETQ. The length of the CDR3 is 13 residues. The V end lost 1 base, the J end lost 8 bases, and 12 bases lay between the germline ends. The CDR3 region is CASSLPRTDEAFF. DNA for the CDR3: TGCGCCAGCAGCTTGCCCCGGACAGACGAAGCTTTCTTT.

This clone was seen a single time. Written as DNA, the CDR3 is TGCGCCAGCAGCCGAGATCGAAACACCATATATTTT. Translated, it gives CASSRDRNTIYF. The chain joins TRBV5-1 to TRBJ1-3; D is uncertain. There are 12 residues in the CDR3. Germline lookup yields CDR1 SGHRS and CDR2 YFSETQ. Trimming took off 4 bases at V and 5 bases at J, with 7 bases between the two ends.

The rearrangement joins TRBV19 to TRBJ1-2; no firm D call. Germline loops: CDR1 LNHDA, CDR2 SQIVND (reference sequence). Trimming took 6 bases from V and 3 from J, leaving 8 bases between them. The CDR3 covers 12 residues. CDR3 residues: CASSPPDYGYTF. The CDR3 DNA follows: TGTGCCAGTAGCCCCCCTGACTATGGCTACACCTTC.

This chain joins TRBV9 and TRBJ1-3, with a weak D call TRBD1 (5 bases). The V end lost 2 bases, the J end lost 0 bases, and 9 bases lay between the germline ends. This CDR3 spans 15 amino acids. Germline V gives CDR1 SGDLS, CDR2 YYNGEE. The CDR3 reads CASSVGGDSGNTIYF. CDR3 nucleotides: TGTGCCAGCAGCGTGGGGGGTGACTCTGGAAACACCATATATTTT.

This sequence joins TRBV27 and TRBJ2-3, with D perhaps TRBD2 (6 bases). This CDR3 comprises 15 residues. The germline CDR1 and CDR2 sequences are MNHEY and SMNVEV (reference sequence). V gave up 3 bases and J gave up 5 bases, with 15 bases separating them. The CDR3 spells CASSLGLALVDTQYF. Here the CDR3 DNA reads TGTGCCAGCAGTTTGGGACTCGCCTTGGTAGATACGCAGTATTTT.

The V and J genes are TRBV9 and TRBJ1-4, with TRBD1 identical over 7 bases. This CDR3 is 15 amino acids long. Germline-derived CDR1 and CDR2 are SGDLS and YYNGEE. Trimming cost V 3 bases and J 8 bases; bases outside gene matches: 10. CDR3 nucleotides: TGTGCCAGCAGCGCTAGACAGGGCCCGGGCGAAAAACTGTTTTTT. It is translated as CASSARQGPGEKLFF.

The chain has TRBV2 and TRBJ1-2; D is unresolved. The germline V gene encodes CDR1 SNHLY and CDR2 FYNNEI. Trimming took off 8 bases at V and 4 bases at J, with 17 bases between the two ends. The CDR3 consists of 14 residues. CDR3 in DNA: TGTGCCAGCCTCTGGCCGCTCCGGGGCTATGGCTACACCTTC. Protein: CASLWPLRGYGYTF.

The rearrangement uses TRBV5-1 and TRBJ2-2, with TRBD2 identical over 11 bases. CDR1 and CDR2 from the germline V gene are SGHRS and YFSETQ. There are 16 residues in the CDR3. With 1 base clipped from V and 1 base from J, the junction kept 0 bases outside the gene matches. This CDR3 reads CASSLTSGGNTGELFF. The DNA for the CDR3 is TGCGCCAGCAGCTTGACTAGCGGGGGGAACACCGGGGAGCTGTTTTTT.

CDR3 coding DNA: TGCAGCGTTGAAGGGGGACAGGGGGGCTCCTACAATGAGCAGTTCTTC. Translated, it gives CSVEGGQGGSYNEQFF. The rearrangement links TRBV29-1 to TRBJ2-1; 11 bases are a match to TRBD1. Germline V gene lookup returns CDR1 SQVTM and CDR2 ANQGSEA. The CDR3 is made up of 16 amino acids. V shed 1 base and J 0 bases; nucleotides not matched to a gene: 2.

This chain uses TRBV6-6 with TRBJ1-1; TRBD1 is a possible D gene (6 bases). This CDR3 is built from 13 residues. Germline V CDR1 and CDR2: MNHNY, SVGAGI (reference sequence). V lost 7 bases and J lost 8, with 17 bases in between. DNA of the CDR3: TGTGCCAGCACCCCTAGGGCAGGGGTGGAAGCTTTCTTT. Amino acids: CASTPRAGVEAFF.

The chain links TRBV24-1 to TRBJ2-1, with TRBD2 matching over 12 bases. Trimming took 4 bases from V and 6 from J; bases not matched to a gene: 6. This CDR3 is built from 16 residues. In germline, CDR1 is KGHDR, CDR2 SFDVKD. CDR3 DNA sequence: TGTGCCACCAGTGAGCCCACTAGCGGGAGGACCAATGAGCAGTTCTTC. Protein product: CATSEPTSGRTNEQFF.

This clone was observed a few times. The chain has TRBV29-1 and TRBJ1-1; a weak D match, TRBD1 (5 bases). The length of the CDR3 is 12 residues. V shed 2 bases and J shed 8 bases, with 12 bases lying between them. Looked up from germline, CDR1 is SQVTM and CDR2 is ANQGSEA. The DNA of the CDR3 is TGCAGCGTTGAATCCCAGGCAGGGGAAGCTTTCTTT. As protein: CSVESQAGEAFF.

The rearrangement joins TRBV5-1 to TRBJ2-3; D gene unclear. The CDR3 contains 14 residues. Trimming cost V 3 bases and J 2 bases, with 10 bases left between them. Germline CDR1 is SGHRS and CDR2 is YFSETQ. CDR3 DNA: TGCGCCAGCAGCTCCCGATCCTACACAGATACGCAGTATTTT. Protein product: CASSSRSYTDTQYF.

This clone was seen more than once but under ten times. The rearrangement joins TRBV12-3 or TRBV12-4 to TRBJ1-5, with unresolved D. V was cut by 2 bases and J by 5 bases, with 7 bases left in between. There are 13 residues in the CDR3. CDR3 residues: CASSLLGDQPQHF. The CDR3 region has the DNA TGTGCCAGCAGTTTATTGGGAGATCAGCCCCAGCATTTT.

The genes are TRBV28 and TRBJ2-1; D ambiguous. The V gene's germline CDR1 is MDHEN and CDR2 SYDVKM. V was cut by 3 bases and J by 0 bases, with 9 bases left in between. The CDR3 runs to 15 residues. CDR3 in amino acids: CASSFGAGSYNEQFF. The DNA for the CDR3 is TGTGCCAGCAGTTTTGGAGCTGGCTCCTACAATGAGCAGTTCTTC.